This T cell receptor beta chain was documented in a study of patients and donors after allogeneic stem cell transplantation. TCRdb ran MiXCR on the RT-PCR reads and lists one entry per CDR3 protein. The data contain about 230,000 distinct CDR3 sequences, over 12% of them singletons. Specimen: blood, either unsorted or a sorted T cell fraction (not recorded which). This TCR was sampled from a human donor who was either an allogeneic HSCT recipient or a stem cell or donor lymphocyte infusion donor (not recorded which). It is not recorded whose cells these are; they may come from a transplant donor.

DNA for the CDR3: TGTGCCAGCAGTTTAGCGCCACAGGGCCTCACTGAAGCTTTCTTT. Translating gives CASSLAPQGLTEAFF. The chain uses TRBV12-3 or TRBV12-4 and TRBJ1-1; TRBD1 might be the D (6 bases). CDR3 length equals 15 residues. The V gene lost 0 bases and the J gene lost 4 bases, with 12 bases spanning the gap.